The clone carrying this TCR beta chain has a handful of counts. The antigen remains undetermined. This sample was included in a study of response to subunit inactivated influenza vaccine. Study-wide results and limits: Authors suggested each seasonal flu vaccination may recruit only limited numbers of new T cells.

In TCRdb, the RT-PCR reads were re-called with MiXCR into one record per CDR3 protein. The sample shows more than 700,000 distinct CDR3 sequences, 21% of them seen only once. The sample consisted of PBMCs from blood, taken 4 to 6 days after vaccination. The sequence was obtained from a man aged 50-60 years who received an inactivated influenza vaccine.

CDR3 in DNA: TGTGCCAGCAGCTTGCGTAGCGGGGGACGAACGGTGGGCGATGAGCAGTTCTTC. It codes for CASSLRSGGRTVGDEQFF. The chain recombines TRBV5-6 with TRBJ2-1; TRBD2 matches 9 bases. With V trimmed by 1 base and J by 8 bases, 16 bases remained unmatched. The CDR3 is made up of 18 amino acids. Germline CDR1 and CDR2: SGHDT and YYEEEE. The full variable domain, completed using reference TRBV5-6 and TRBJ2-1, is DAGVTQSPTHLIKTRGQQVTLRCSPKSGHDTVSWYQQALGQGPQFIFQYYEEEERQRGNFPDRFSGHQFPNYSSELNVNALLLGDSALYLCASSLRSGGRTVGDEQFFGPGTRLTVL.